The clone carrying this TCR beta chain was seen a few times. This record belongs to a study of blood T cell repertoires in COVID-19. Study-wide background: T cells, B-cell-depleted T cells, or PBMCs supplied cDNA or gDNA.

Seattle's enrolled individuals joined amid active infection and were then monitored longitudinally. Sequencing used immunoSEQ multiplex PCR; TCRdb keeps in-frame clones, though not all of them. Of 270,000 or so clones in the sample, less than 85% were seen once. The germline CDR1 and CDR2 sequences are SGHTA and FQGNSA. Trimming cost V 1 base and J 0 bases, with 6 bases left between them. The CDR3 contains 14 residues. Source material: peripheral blood. This rearrangement joins TRBV7-2 to TRBJ1-1; no clear D gene. This TCR was sampled from a human donor with COVID-19, enrolled during active disease. The donor label of this sample is uncertain. CDR3 sequence: CASSLVFLNTEAFF. The CDR3 bases are TGTGCCAGCAGCTTAGTATTCCTGAACACTGAAGCTTTCTTT. Together with reference TRBV7-2 and TRBJ1-1, the CDR3 gives the full variable domain: GAGVSQSPSNKVTEKGKDVELRCDPISGHTALYWYRQSLGQGLEFLIYFQGNSAPDKSGLPSDRFSAERTGGSVSTLTIQRTQQEDSAVYLCASSLVFLNTEAFFGQGTRLTVV.